This TCR beta chain is from a study of T-cell reconstitution after alpha-beta-depleted transplantation in children. The germline CDR1 and CDR2 sequences are SEHNR and FQNEAQ (reference sequence). V was trimmed by 1 base and J by 5 bases, leaving 8 bases between them. The CDR3 has 13 amino acids. Unique molecular identifiers were built into the TCRbeta library. Each CDR3 protein gets one entry after TCRdb re-called the PCR reads with MiXCR. This table has approximately 210,000 distinct CDR3 sequences, more than 14% appearing once. The rearrangement joins TRBV7-9 to TRBJ2-5; the D call may be TRBD1 or TRBD2 (5 bases each). The specimen comprised PBMCs from the stem cell graft donor, sampled from the stem cell graft. The sequence was collected from a human donor who donated a stem cell graft to a child with acute lymphoblastic leukemia. This chain's CDR3 is CASSLDGAETQYF. In DNA form, the CDR3 reads TGTGCCAGCAGCTTAGACGGGGCGGAGACCCAGTACTTC.